Listed here are 31 T cell receptor beta chains from one sample, sequenced in a study of blood T cell repertoires in COVID-19. TCRdb's table, derived via immunoSEQ multiplex PCR, lists solely in-frame clones and lacks some. The table records some 380,000 clones, roughly 86% of them present only once. The sample consisted of peripheral blood. The origin of the receptors is a human donor with acute or convalescent COVID-19. The donor label of this sample is uncertain.

This chain links TRBV28 with TRBJ2-7; 10 bases are a match to TRBD2. The V gene's germline CDR1 is MDHEN and CDR2 SYDVKM. The junction had 11 bases not matched to a gene; V was cut back by 3 bases and J by 3 bases. This CDR3 spans 17 amino acids. This chain's CDR3 is CASSLHGTSVLRYEQYF. DNA for the CDR3: TGTGCCAGCAGTTTGCACGGGACTAGCGTACTACGCTACGAGCAGTACTTC. Variable domain in full (rest from reference TRBV28 and TRBJ2-7): DVKVTQSSRYLVKRTGEKVFLECVQDMDHENMFWYRQDPGLGLRLIYFSYDVKMKEKGDIPEGYSVSREKKERFSLILESASTNQTSMYLCASSLHGTSVLRYEQYFGPGTRLTVT.

The chain uses TRBV30 and TRBJ1-6; 7 bases are a match to TRBD1. From germline, CDR1 is GTSNPN and CDR2 SVGIG (reference sequence). The CDR3 is 15 residues long. The V segment lost 4 bases and the J segment 7 bases; nucleotides outside the gene matches: 10. CDR3 region: CAWKRQGPMNSPLHF. The DNA for the CDR3 is TGTGCCTGGAAGAGACAGGGACCTATGAATTCACCCCTCCACTTT.

The sample holds one count of this clone. The chain carries TRBV6-5 and TRBJ1-1; D may be TRBD1 (5 bases). CDR1 and CDR2 from the germline V gene are MNHEY and SVGAGI. V lost 5 bases and J 7 bases, leaving 14 bases between the germline ends. The CDR3 loop spans 13 amino acids. The CDR3 reads CASSLDGGIEAFF. DNA of the CDR3: TGTGCCAGCAGTCTCGATGGGGGGATTGAAGCTTTCTTT.

The chain employs TRBV5-5 and TRBJ2-7, with 9 bases that match TRBD1. The CDR3 sequence is 14 residues long. Germline assignment: CDR1 SGHKS and CDR2 YYEKEE (reference sequence). V lost 4 bases to trimming and J lost 3 bases; unmatched junction nucleotides: 5. The CDR3 bases are TGTGCCAGCAGCCCGGGACAGGGTATCTACGAGCAGTACTTC. Translation: CASSPGQGIYEQYF.

This clone was seen only once. This sequence joins TRBV29-1 and TRBJ2-2; 10 bases agree with TRBD1. The V gene's germline CDR1 is SQVTM and CDR2 ANQGSEA. With V trimmed by 5 bases and J by 3 bases, 6 bases remained unmatched. The CDR3 spans 15 residues. The CDR3 DNA reads TGCAGCGTTAAAAGGGACAGGGGTGACACCGGGGAGCTGTTTTTT. Its protein is CSVKRDRGDTGELFF.

The chain employs TRBV30 and TRBJ1-1, with D perhaps matching TRBD1 (5 bases). Germline-derived CDR1 and CDR2 are GTSNPN and SVGIG (reference sequence). V was cut by 1 base and J by 1 base, with 7 bases left in between. The CDR3 length is 13 residues. The CDR3 coding sequence is TGTGCCTGGAGTGCGCAGGGGAACACTGAAGCTTTCTTT. It is translated as CAWSAQGNTEAFF.

This clone was seen ten or more times. The chain combines TRBV7-8 with TRBJ1-6; possible D gene TRBD1, 6 bases. V lost 5 bases, J lost 10 bases, and 18 bases lay in between. This CDR3 region has 15 residues. Germline CDR1 is SGHVS and CDR2 is FQNEAQ. This CDR3 is CASSPRTEKVSPLHF. As DNA, the CDR3 is TGTGCCAGCAGCCCCCGGACAGAAAAAGTCTCACCCCTCCACTTT.

J is TRBJ2-1 and V is TRBV24-1; TRBD2 agrees at 10 bases. V lost 3 bases to trimming and J lost 6 bases; unmatched junction nucleotides: 4. Germline assignment: CDR1 KGHDR and CDR2 SFDVKD. The CDR3 extends over 15 amino acids. The CDR3 bases are TGTGCCACCAGTGATGGGATAGCGGGAGGCAATGAGCAGTTCTTC. It encodes CATSDGIAGGNEQFF.

The gene calls are TRBV11-2 and TRBJ2-7, with D perhaps matching TRBD1 (5 bases). The V end was cut by 2 bases, the J end by 1 base, with 6 bases between. From germline, CDR1 is SGHAT and CDR2 FQNNGV. The CDR3 is made up of 13 amino acids. The CDR3 region is CASSLQGSYEQYF. The CDR3 DNA reads as TGTGCCAGCAGCTTACAGGGTTCCTACGAGCAGTACTTC.

The chain recombines TRBV30 with TRBJ1-3; TRBD1 agrees at 7 bases. The CDR3 has 15 amino acids. Germline CDR1 reads GTSNPN; CDR2 reads SVGIG (reference sequence). Trimming cost V 3 bases and J 2 bases; bases outside gene matches: 7. The CDR3 reads CAWSAAGGPGNTIYF. CDR3 nucleotides: TGTGCCTGGAGCGCTGCAGGGGGTCCTGGAAACACCATATATTTT.

V is TRBV15 and J is TRBJ1-6; 8 bases match TRBD1. J gave up 9 bases and V 0 bases, and 10 bases lay outside the gene matches. CDR3 length equals 17 residues. The germline V gene encodes CDR1 LNHNV and CDR2 YYDKDF (reference sequence). CDR3 DNA sequence: TGTGCCACCAGCAGAGATTTAGGCCAGGGGGCGCTTTCACCCCTCCACTTT. Protein sequence: CATSRDLGQGALSPLHF.

This clone was seen only a few times. The chain uses TRBV2 and TRBJ1-1; 10 positions agree with TRBD1. CDR1 SNHLY and CDR2 FYNNEI come from the germline V gene. The V segment lost 3 bases and the J segment 6 bases; nucleotides outside the gene matches: 7. This CDR3 spans 15 amino acids. The CDR3 bases are TGTGCCAGCAGTGAGGGGACAGGGGAATTCTCTGAAGCTTTCTTT. Translated, it gives CASSEGTGEFSEAFF. The full variable domain, in which reference TRBV2 and TRBJ1-1 provide the parts outside the CDR3, is EPEVTQTPSHQVTQMGQEVILRCVPISNHLYFYWYRQILGQKVEFLVSFYNNEISEKSEIFDDQFSVERPDGSNFTLKIRSTKLEDSAMYFCASSEGTGEFSEAFFGQGTRLTVV.

The CDR3 reads CASSSGQGGGYTF. CDR3 coding DNA: TGTGCCAGCAGCTCCGGACAGGGGGGTGGCTACACCTTC. The chain uses TRBV7-9 and TRBJ1-2, with TRBD1 identical over 10 bases. V lost 4 bases and J lost 7; bases outside the gene matches: 3. CDR3 size: 13 residues. Germline lookup yields CDR1 SEHNR and CDR2 FQNEAQ (reference sequence).

CDR3 protein: CASSPQGKVGELFF. The CDR3, as DNA: TGTGCCAGCAGCCCGCAGGGAAAGGTTGGGGAGCTGTTTTTT. The V and J genes are TRBV11-3 and TRBJ2-2, with TRBD1 as a possible D gene (5 bases). CDR1 SGHNT and CDR2 YENEEA come from the germline V gene. Deletions cut 5 bases from V and 8 bases from J, with 15 bases between. This CDR3 has 14 amino acids.

The rearrangement joins TRBV5-6 to TRBJ2-1; TRBD2 aligns across 13 bases. The CDR3 is 16 residues long. J gave up 7 bases and V 4 bases, and 8 bases lay outside the gene matches. Germline CDR1 SGHDT, CDR2 YYEEEE. In DNA form, the CDR3 reads TGTGCCAGCAGCCTTGGACTAGCGGGAGTTAGTAATGAGCAGTTCTTC. Translating gives CASSLGLAGVSNEQFF. Complete variable domain (other parts from reference TRBV5-6 and TRBJ2-1): DAGVTQSPTHLIKTRGQQVTLRCSPKSGHDTVSWYQQALGQGPQFIFQYYEEEERQRGNFPDRFSGHQFPNYSSELNVNALLLGDSALYLCASSLGLAGVSNEQFFGPGTRLTVL.

This chain joins TRBV5-1 and TRBJ2-6, with 9 nucleotides matching TRBD1. Per the germline V gene, CDR1 is SGHRS and CDR2 is YFSETQ. This CDR3 spans 16 amino acids. J was trimmed by 3 bases and V by 4 bases; bases with no gene match: 5. CDR3: CASSDGQGIGANVLTF. CDR3 nucleotide sequence: TGCGCCAGCAGCGACGGACAGGGGATTGGGGCCAACGTCCTGACTTTC. Complete variable domain (other parts from reference TRBV5-1 and TRBJ2-6): KAGVTQTPRYLIKTRGQQVTLSCSPISGHRSVSWYQQTPGQGLQFLFEYFSETQRNKGNFPGRFSGRQFSNSRSEMNVSTLELGDSALYLCASSDGQGIGANVLTFGAGSRLTVL.

The chain links TRBV7-2 to TRBJ1-2, with a tentative D call TRBD1 (6 bases). The CDR3 contains 14 residues. Germline V gene lookup returns CDR1 SGHTA and CDR2 FQGNSA. V gave up 8 bases and J gave up 1 base, with 14 bases separating them. The CDR3 DNA is TGTGCCAGCGGGGAGGGGGGATTTAACTATGGCTACACCTTC. Its protein is CASGEGGFNYGYTF. Full variable domain (rest looked up from reference TRBV7-2 and TRBJ1-2): GAGVSQSPSNKVTEKGKDVELRCDPISGHTALYWYRQSLGQGLEFLIYFQGNSAPDKSGLPSDRFSAERTGGSVSTLTIQRTQQEDSAVYLCASGEGGFNYGYTFGSGTRLTVV.

The J gene is TRBJ1-2, the V gene TRBV7-2, with D maybe TRBD1 (5 bases). This CDR3 has 17 amino acids. Per germline, CDR1 SGHTA and CDR2 FQGNSA. Trimming pared 3 bases from V and 4 bases from J, leaving 21 bases between. The CDR3 spells CASSLGPPGGSGYGYTF. CDR3 sequence (DNA): TGTGCCAGCAGCTTGGGGCCCCCGGGGGGGAGCGGCTATGGCTACACCTTC.

The rearrangement links TRBV28 to TRBJ1-2; a possible D gene is TRBD1 (5 bases). V lost 2 bases and J lost 7, with 14 bases in between. This CDR3 contains 14 residues. CDR1 MDHEN and CDR2 SYDVKM come from the germline V gene. This CDR3 reads CASSLAIPGVGYTF. The DNA of the CDR3 is TGTGCCAGCAGTTTAGCCATCCCGGGGGTTGGCTACACCTTC.

This clone was counted a single time. This chain connects TRBV19 to TRBJ1-4, with 8 bases that match TRBD1. The CDR3 has 18 amino acids. Unmatched junction bases numbered 19, after V lost 6 bases and J lost 7 bases. Germline values: CDR1 LNHDA, CDR2 SQIVND (reference sequence). The CDR3 spells CASRHRFGQDREGEKLFF. In DNA form, the CDR3 reads TGTGCCAGTAGGCATCGCTTTGGGCAGGACAGGGAAGGTGAAAAACTGTTTTTT. Variable domain in full (rest from reference TRBV19 and TRBJ1-4): DGGITQSPKYLFRKEGQNVTLSCEQNLNHDAMYWYRQDPGQGLRLIYYSQIVNDFQKGDIAEGYSVSREKKESFPLTVTSAQKNPTAFYLCASRHRFGQDREGEKLFFGSGTQLSVL.

V is TRBV27 and J is TRBJ2-1, with D maybe TRBD2 (7 bases). This CDR3 is 15 amino acids long. Trimming shortened V by 6 bases and J by 6 bases, and 18 bases separated the two germline ends. Germline V CDR1 and CDR2: MNHEY, SMNVEV (reference sequence). The CDR3 is CASRGNGGAFNEQFF. In nucleotides, the CDR3 is TGTGCCAGCAGGGGCAATGGGGGGGCATTCAATGAGCAGTTCTTC.

This clone was counted only a few times. The rearrangement joins TRBV29-1 to TRBJ1-2, with 9 bases lining up with TRBD1. Germline loops: CDR1 SQVTM, CDR2 ANQGSEA. Trimming removed 4 bases from V and 4 bases from J; junction bases left unmatched: 4. CDR3 length: 13 residues. The CDR3: CSVVGTGSYGYTF. The CDR3 region has the DNA TGCAGCGTTGTCGGGACAGGGTCCTATGGCTACACCTTC.

V is TRBV5-1 and J is TRBJ2-1; the match to TRBD1 covers 7 bases. Germline V gene data show CDR1 as SGHRS and CDR2 as YFSETQ. Trimming took 0 bases from V and 2 from J; bases not matched to a gene: 2. The CDR3 runs to 15 residues. CDR3 in amino acids: CASSLGDSPYNEQFF. CDR3 bases: TGCGCCAGCAGCTTGGGGGACAGCCCCTACAATGAGCAGTTCTTC.

This clone was picked up many times. The rearrangement joins TRBV4-1 to TRBJ1-4; no clear D. The CDR3 has 15 amino acids. V lost 4 bases and J 0 bases, leaving 9 bases between the germline ends. The V gene's germline CDR1 is MGHRA and CDR2 YSYEKL. The CDR3 spells CASSRHSATNEKLFF. The CDR3 coding sequence is TGCGCCAGCAGCCGCCACAGTGCAACTAATGAAAAACTGTTTTTT.

V and J are TRBV30 and TRBJ1-4; weak D call: TRBD1 (5 bases). The CDR3 consists of 15 residues. The V end was cut by 1 base, the J end by 5 bases, with 14 bases between. Germline V lookup: CDR1 GTSNPN, CDR2 SVGIG (reference sequence). CDR3 region: CAWSGGRGANEKLFF. The CDR3 nucleotides read TGTGCCTGGAGTGGGGGACGCGGGGCGAATGAAAAACTGTTTTTT.

The V and J genes are TRBV30 and TRBJ1-1, with 8 bases identical to TRBD1. Germline values: CDR1 GTSNPN, CDR2 SVGIG (reference sequence). This CDR3 region has 15 residues. J lost 1 base, V lost 5 bases, and 9 bases had no gene match. The CDR3 nucleotides are TGTGCCTGGTGCCAATACGGGACAGGGAACACTGAAGCTTTCTTT. As protein: CAWCQYGTGNTEAFF.

The rearrangement links TRBV10-2 to TRBJ1-1, with 7 bases that match TRBD1. The V segment lost 2 bases and the J segment 10 bases; nucleotides outside the gene matches: 7. This CDR3 has 13 residues. CDR1 is WSHSY, CDR2 SAAADI, per germline. CDR3 DNA: TGCGCCAGCAGTGAGCCGGGACAGATCGCAGCTTTCTTT. Amino acid sequence: CASSEPGQIAAFF.

The chain is built from TRBV12-5 and TRBJ1-3; 7 positions agree with TRBD1. J gave up 3 bases and V 7 bases, and 9 bases lay outside the gene matches. Per germline, CDR1 LGHNT and CDR2 FRNRAP. The CDR3 spans 15 residues. The CDR3 region is CASALEGGYGNTIYF. The DNA for the CDR3 is TGTGCTAGTGCCCTAGAAGGGGGCTATGGAAACACCATATATTTT.

This sequence joins TRBV9 and TRBJ2-1; TRBD2 matches at 15 bases. The V and J ends lost 0 bases and 4 bases, in that order; junction bases with no gene match: 11. Germline CDR1 SGDLS, CDR2 YYNGEE. CDR3 length: 20 residues. The CDR3 loop reads CASSVAPSGLAGGLYNEQFF. The CDR3 DNA reads TGTGCCAGCAGCGTAGCCCCTTCAGGACTAGCGGGAGGGTTGTACAATGAGCAGTTCTTC.

The V gene is TRBV6-1, the J gene TRBJ1-2; 9 nucleotides align to TRBD1. Germline V gene sequence: CDR1 MNHNS, CDR2 SASEGT. This CDR3 has 17 amino acids. With 2 bases clipped from V and 3 bases from J, the junction kept 10 bases outside the gene matches. The CDR3 coding sequence is TGTGCCAGCAGTGAACCCTTGGGACAGGGAGGGCACTATGGCTACACCTTC. Amino acids: CASSEPLGQGGHYGYTF.

The chain carries TRBV11-3 and TRBJ2-5; a possible D gene is TRBD2 (5 bases). V was clipped by 5 bases and J by 0 bases, with 13 bases between them. The CDR3 loop spans 15 amino acids. Germline V gene data show CDR1 as SGHNT and CDR2 as YENEEA. The CDR3 loop reads CASSPGRGYQETQYF. The CDR3 region has the DNA TGTGCCAGCAGCCCTGGGCGCGGGTACCAAGAGACCCAGTACTTC.